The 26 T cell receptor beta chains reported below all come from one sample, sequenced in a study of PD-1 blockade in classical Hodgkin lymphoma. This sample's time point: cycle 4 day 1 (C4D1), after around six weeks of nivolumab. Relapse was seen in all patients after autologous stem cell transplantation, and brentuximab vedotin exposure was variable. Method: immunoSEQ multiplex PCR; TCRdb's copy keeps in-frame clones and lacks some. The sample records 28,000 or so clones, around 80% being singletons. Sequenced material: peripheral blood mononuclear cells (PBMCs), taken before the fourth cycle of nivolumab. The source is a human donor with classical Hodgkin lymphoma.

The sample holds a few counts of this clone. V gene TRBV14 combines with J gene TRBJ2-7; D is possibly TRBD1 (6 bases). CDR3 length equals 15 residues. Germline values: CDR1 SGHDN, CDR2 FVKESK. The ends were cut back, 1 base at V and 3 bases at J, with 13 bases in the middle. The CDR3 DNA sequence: TGTGCCAGCAGCCAAGGGTCGGGACAAAACTACGAGCAGTACTTC. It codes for CASSQGSGQNYEQYF.

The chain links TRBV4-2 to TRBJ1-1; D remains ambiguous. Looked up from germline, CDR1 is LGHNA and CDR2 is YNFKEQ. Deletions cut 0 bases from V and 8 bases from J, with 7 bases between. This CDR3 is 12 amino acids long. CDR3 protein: CASSQDRAEAFF. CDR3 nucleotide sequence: TGTGCCAGCAGCCAAGATCGGGCAGAAGCTTTCTTT.

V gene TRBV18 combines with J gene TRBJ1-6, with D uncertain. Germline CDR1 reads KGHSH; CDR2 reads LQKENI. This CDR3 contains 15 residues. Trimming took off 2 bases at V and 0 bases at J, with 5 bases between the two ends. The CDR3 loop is CASSPGSSYNSPLHF. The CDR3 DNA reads TGTGCCAGCTCACCAGGCAGCTCCTATAATTCACCCCTCCACTTT.

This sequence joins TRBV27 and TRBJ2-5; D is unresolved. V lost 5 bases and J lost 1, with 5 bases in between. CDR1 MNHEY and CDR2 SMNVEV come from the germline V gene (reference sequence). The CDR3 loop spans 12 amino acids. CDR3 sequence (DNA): TGTGCCAGCAGTCCTTTCCAAGAGACCCAGTACTTC. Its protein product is CASSPFQETQYF.

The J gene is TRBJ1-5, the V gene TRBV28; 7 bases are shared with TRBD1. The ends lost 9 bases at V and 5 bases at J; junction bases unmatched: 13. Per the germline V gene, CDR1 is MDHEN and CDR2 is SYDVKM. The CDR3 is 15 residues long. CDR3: CASIYPRDSYQPQHF. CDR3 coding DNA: TGTGCCAGTATATATCCCCGGGACAGTTATCAGCCCCAGCATTTT.

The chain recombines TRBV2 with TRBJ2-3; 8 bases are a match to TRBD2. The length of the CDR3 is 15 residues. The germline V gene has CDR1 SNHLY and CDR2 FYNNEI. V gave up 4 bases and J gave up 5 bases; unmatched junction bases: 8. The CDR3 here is CASSGREGQVDTQYF. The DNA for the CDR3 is TGTGCCAGCAGTGGTCGGGAGGGCCAGGTAGATACGCAGTATTTT.

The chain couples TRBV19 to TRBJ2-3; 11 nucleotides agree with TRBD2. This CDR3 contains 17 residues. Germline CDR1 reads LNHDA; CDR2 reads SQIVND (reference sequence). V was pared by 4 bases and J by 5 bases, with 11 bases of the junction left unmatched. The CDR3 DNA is TGTGCCAGTAGTAACGCGGGACTAGCGGCCTGGGGAGATACGCAGTATTTT. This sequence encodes CASSNAGLAAWGDTQYF.

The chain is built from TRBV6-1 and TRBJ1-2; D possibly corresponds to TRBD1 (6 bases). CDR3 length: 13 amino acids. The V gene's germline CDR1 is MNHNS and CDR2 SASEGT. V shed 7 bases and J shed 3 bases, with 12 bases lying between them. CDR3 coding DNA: TGTGCCAGCAAGGAGAGACAGGACTATGGCTACACCTTC. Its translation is CASKERQDYGYTF.

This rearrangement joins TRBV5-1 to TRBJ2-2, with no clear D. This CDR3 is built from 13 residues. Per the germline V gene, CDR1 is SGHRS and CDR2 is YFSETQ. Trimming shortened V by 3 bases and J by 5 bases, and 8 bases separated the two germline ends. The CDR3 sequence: CASSWFETGELFF. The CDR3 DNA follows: TGCGCCAGCAGCTGGTTCGAAACCGGGGAGCTGTTTTTT. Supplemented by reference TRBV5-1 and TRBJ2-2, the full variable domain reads KAGVTQTPRYLIKTRGQQVTLSCSPISGHRSVSWYQQTPGQGLQFLFEYFSETQRNKGNFPGRFSGRQFSNSRSEMNVSTLELGDSALYLCASSWFETGELFFGEGSRLTVL.

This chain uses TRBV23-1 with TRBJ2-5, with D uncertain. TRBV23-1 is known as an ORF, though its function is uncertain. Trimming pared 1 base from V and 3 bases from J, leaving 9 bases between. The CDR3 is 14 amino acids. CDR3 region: CASSQYSLEETQYF. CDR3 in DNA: TGCGCCAGCAGTCAATATAGCCTGGAAGAGACCCAGTACTTC.

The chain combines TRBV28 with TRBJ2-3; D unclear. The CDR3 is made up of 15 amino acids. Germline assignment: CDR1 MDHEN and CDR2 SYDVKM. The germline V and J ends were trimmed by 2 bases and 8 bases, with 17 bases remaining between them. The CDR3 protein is CASSLDSGPPSTQYF. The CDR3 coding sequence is TGTGCCAGCAGTTTAGATTCGGGCCCGCCCAGTACGCAGTATTTT.

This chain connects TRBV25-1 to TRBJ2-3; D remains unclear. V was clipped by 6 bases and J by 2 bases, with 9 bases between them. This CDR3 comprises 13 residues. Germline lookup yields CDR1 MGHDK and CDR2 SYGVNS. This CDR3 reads CASSSELTDTQYF. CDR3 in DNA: TGTGCCAGCAGCAGCGAACTCACAGATACGCAGTATTTT.

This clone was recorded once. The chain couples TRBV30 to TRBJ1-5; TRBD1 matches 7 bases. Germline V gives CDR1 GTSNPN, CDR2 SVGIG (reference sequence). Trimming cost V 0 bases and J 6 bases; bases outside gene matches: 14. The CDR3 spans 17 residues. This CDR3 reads CAWSVRCREGAVQPQHF. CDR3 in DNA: TGTGCCTGGAGTGTACGTTGCAGGGAGGGGGCAGTTCAGCCCCAGCATTTT. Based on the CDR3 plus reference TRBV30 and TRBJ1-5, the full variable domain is SQTIHQWPATLVQPVGSPLSLECTVEGTSNPNLYWYRQAAGRGLQLLFYSVGIGQISSEVPQNLSASRPQDRQFILSSKKLLLSDSGFYLCAWSVRCREGAVQPQHFGDGTRLSIL.

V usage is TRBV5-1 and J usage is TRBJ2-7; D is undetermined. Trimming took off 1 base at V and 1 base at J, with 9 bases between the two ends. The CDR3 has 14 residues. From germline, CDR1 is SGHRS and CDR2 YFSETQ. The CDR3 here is CASSLSVASYEQYF. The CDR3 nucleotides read TGCGCCAGCAGCTTGTCGGTCGCGTCCTACGAGCAGTACTTC.

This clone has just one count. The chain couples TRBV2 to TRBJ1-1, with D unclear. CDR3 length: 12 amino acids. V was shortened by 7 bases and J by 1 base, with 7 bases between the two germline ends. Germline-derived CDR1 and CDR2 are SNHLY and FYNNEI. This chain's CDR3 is CASNRENTEAFF. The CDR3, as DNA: TGTGCCAGCAATAGAGAGAACACTGAAGCTTTCTTT.

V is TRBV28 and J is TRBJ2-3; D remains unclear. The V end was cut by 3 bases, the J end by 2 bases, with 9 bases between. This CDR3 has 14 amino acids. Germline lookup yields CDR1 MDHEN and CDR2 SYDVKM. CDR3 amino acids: CASSFLGPTDTQYF. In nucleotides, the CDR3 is TGTGCCAGCAGTTTTCTTGGCCCCACAGATACGCAGTATTTT. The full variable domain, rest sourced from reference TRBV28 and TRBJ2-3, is DVKVTQSSRYLVKRTGEKVFLECVQDMDHENMFWYRQDPGLGLRLIYFSYDVKMKEKGDIPEGYSVSREKKERFSLILESASTNQTSMYLCASSFLGPTDTQYFGPGTRLTVL.

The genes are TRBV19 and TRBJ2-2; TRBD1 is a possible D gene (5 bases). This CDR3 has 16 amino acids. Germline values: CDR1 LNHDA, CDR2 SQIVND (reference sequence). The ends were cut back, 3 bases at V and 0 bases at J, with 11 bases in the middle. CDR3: CASSMLGLSNTGELFF. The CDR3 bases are TGTGCCAGTAGTATGCTGGGGCTTTCGAACACCGGGGAGCTGTTTTTT.

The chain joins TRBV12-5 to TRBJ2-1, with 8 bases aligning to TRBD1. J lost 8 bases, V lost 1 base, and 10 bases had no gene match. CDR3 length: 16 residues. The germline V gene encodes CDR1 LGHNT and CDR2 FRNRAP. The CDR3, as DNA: TGTGCTAGTGGTTTGGACGCAGGACAGGGATTGTATGAGCAGTTCTTC. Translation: CASGLDAGQGLYEQFF.

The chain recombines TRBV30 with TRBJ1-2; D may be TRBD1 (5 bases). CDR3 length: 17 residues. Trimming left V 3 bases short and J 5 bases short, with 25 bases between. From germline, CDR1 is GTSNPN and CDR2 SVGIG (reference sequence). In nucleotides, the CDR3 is TGTGCCTGGAGCCCCCCGGGACCACTACACGGATCGTATGGCTACACCTTC. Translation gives CAWSPPGPLHGSYGYTF.

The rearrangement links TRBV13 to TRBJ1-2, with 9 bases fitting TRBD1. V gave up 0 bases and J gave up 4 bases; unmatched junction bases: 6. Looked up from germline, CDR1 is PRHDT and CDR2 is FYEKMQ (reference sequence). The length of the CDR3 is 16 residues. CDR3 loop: CASSLGYRGLGYGYTF. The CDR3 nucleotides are TGTGCCAGCAGCTTAGGGTACAGGGGGCTCGGCTATGGCTACACCTTC.

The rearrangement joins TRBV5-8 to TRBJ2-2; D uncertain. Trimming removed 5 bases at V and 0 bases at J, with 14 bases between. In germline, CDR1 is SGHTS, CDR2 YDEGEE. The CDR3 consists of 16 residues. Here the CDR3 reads CASRPGDGANTGELFF. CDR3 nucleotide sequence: TGTGCCAGCAGACCTGGAGATGGCGCGAACACCGGGGAGCTGTTTTTT.

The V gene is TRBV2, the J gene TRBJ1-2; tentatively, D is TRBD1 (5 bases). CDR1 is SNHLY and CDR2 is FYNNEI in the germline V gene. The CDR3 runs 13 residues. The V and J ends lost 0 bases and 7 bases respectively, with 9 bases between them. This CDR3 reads CASSEARGGGYTF. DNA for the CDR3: TGTGCCAGCAGTGAAGCGCGGGGGGGTGGCTACACCTTC.

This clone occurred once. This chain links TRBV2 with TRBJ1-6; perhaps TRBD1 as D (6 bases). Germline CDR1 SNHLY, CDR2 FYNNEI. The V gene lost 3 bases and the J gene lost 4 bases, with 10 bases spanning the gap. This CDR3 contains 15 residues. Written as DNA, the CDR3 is TGTGCCAGCAGTGATCAACAGGGATATAATTCACCCCTCCACTTT. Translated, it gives CASSDQQGYNSPLHF.

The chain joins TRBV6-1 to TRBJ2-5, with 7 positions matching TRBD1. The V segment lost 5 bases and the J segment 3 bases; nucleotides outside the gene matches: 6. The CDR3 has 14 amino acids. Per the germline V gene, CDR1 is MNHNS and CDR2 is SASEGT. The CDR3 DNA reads TGTGCCAGCAGTAAGGGACAGTGGGAAGAGACCCAGTACTTC. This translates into CASSKGQWEETQYF.

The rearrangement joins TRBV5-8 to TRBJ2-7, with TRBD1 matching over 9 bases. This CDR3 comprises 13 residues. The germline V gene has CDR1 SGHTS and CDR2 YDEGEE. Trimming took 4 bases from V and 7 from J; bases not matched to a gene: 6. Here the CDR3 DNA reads TGTGCCAGCAGCGCCGGGACAGGGCGTGAGCAGTACTTC. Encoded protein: CASSAGTGREQYF.

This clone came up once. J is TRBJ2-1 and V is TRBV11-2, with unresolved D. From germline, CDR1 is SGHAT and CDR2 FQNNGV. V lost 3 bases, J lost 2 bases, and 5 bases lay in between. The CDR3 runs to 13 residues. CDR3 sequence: CASSLATYNEQFF. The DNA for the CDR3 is TGTGCCAGCAGCTTGGCTACCTACAATGAGCAGTTCTTC.